Listed below are T cell receptor beta chains from one sample, sequenced in a study of shared clonotypes between healthy human individuals. The assay was immunoSEQ multiplex PCR, and TCRdb's table has in-frame clones only and misses some. The sample holds approximately 1.5 million clones, around 98.5% seen once. Sequencing was carried out using naive CD4+ T cells sorted from blood. These receptors were taken from a man aged 25-40 years in good health. The CDR3 runs from the conserved cysteine through the conserved F or W. Fields, in order: J gene, D gene, clone size, V gene, CDR3 protein, CDR3 DNA. D genes are given only for firm matches. Clone size is shown for a subset of rows, as once, few, many or a class of expanded clone.

TRBJ2-3,NA,NA,TRBV4-3,CASSPLITDTQYF,TGCGCCAGCAGCCCACTCATCACAGATACGCAGTATTTT
TRBJ2-2,NA,NA,TRBV1,CTSSPPFGRGNTGELFF,NA
TRBJ2-5,TRBD1,NA,TRBV18,CASSTTGVETQYF,TGTGCCAGCTCAACGACAGGGGTAGAGACCCAGTACTTC
TRBJ1-2,NA,once,TRBV9,CASSVAGDHHGYTF,TGTGCCAGCAGCGTAGCAGGGGATCACCATGGCTACACCTTC
TRBJ1-2,TRBD1,NA,TRBV6-6,CASSYRQGGIYGYTF,TGTGCCAGCTCATACCGACAGGGGGGTATCTATGGCTACACCTTC
TRBJ2-1,NA,NA,TRBV18,CASSMKAGSPKYNEQFF,TGTGCCAGCTCTATGAAGGCGGGCTCACCCAAATACAATGAGCAGTTCTTC
TRBJ1-2,TRBD1,NA,TRBV27,CASSQTGANYGYTF,TGTGCCAGCAGTCAGACAGGGGCTAACTATGGCTACACCTTC
TRBJ2-1,NA,NA,TRBV27,CASSLMARAEQFF,TGTGCCAGCAGTTTGATGGCTAGGGCTGAGCAGTTCTTC
TRBJ2-7,TRBD2,once,TRBV30,CAWRPSGSLVYEQYF,TGTGCCTGGAGGCCGAGCGGGAGCTTGGTCTACGAGCAGTACTTC
TRBJ2-4,NA,NA,TRBV7-9,CASSPRGGIDWDIQYF,TGTGCCAGCAGCCCGAGGGGCGGGATTGATTGGGACATTCAGTACTTC
TRBJ2-1,TRBD2,NA,TRBV27,CASRPPSGRARGNEQFF,TGTGCCAGCAGACCTCCTAGCGGGAGGGCCCGCGGGAATGAGCAGTTCTTC
TRBJ2-5,TRBD2,NA,TRBV18,CASSQRTSGIQETQYF,TGTGCCAGCTCACAACGGACTAGCGGGATACAAGAGACCCAGTACTTC
TRBJ2-3,NA,NA,TRBV5-4,CASSLDSYTDTQYF,TGTGCCAGCAGCTTGGACAGTTACACAGATACGCAGTATTTT
TRBJ1-2,NA,NA,TRBV9,CASSPRQGDGAYGYTF,TGTGCCAGCAGCCCCCGGCAAGGGGACGGGGCTTATGGCTACACCTTC
TRBJ2-5,TRBD1,NA,TRBV10-3,CAIRLTGEETQYF,TGTGCCATCAGACTGACAGGGGAAGAGACCCAGTACTTC
TRBJ2-3,TRBD2,NA,TRBV4-1,CASSPSGSADTQYF,TGCGCCAGCAGCCCAAGCGGGAGCGCAGATACGCAGTATTTT
TRBJ2-7,NA,NA,TRBV2,CAGAVGRSYEQYF,TGTGCCGGTGCCGTGGGCAGGAGTTACGAGCAGTACTTC
TRBJ1-2,NA,NA,TRBV28,CASTPAGAGVWRGYTF,TGTGCCAGCACCCCGGCCGGCGCAGGCGTTTGGCGAGGCTACACCTTC
TRBJ2-7,NA,NA,TRBV5-8,CASSLQIPYEQYF,TGTGCCAGCAGCTTGCAGATTCCCTACGAGCAGTACTTC
TRBJ1-2,TRBD1,NA,TRBV10-3,CAISESTGGTNYGYTF,TGTGCCATCAGTGAGTCGACAGGGGGCACTAACTATGGCTACACCTTC
TRBJ1-1,TRBD1,NA,TRBV20-1,CRGTGGPEAFF,TGCAGAGGGACAGGCGGGCCAGAAGCTTTCTTT
TRBJ1-5,NA,NA,TRBV19,CASSISGGRFNQPQHF,TGTGCCAGTAGTATAAGCGGGGGGCGCTTCAATCAGCCCCAGCATTTT
TRBJ2-1,NA,NA,TRBV20-1,CSVQNDNEQFF,TGCAGTGTACAGAATGACAATGAGCAGTTCTTC
TRBJ2-1,TRBD2,NA,TRBV6-1,CASNEELAGVVEQFF,TGTGCCAGCAACGAGGAACTAGCGGGAGTGGTTGAGCAGTTCTTC
TRBJ2-1,NA,NA,TRBV29-1,CSVEHSWGPANEQFF,TGCAGCGTTGAACACTCGTGGGGCCCAGCGAATGAGCAGTTCTTC
TRBJ2-2,NA,NA,TRBV11-3,CASSLVAAGSRAGELFF,TGTGCCAGCAGCTTAGTGGCGGCCGGGTCACGGGCCGGGGAGCTGTTTTTT
TRBJ2-7,NA,NA,TRBV7-7,CASSPGLSYEQYF,TGTGCTAGCAGCCCGGGACTTTCCTACGAGCAGTACTTC
TRBJ2-7,TRBD2,NA,TRBV4-1,CASSQVPAGEWGQYF,TGCGCCAGCAGCCAAGTTCCAGCGGGAGAGTGGGGGCAGTACTTC
TRBJ2-5,NA,NA,TRBV7-8,CASSPRRDPAIETQYF,TGTGCCAGCAGCCCCCGGAGGGACCCAGCGATTGAGACCCAGTACTTC
TRBJ1-4,NA,NA,TRBV6-1,CASSVYRDGEKLFF,TGTGCCAGCAGTGTTTACAGGGATGGCGAAAAACTGTTTTTT
TRBJ2-4,TRBD2,NA,TRBV6-4,CASSESGRADIQYF,TGTGCCAGCAGTGAAAGCGGGAGGGCAGACATTCAGTACTTC
TRBJ2-5,TRBD1,NA,TRBV30,CAWTRDRLQETQYF,TGTGCCTGGACCCGGGACAGGTTACAAGAGACCCAGTACTTC
TRBJ2-7,TRBD2,NA,TRBV19,CASSIFRAGGSYEQYF,TGTGCCAGTAGTATCTTCAGGGCGGGAGGAAGCTACGAGCAGTACTTC
TRBJ2-1,TRBD2,NA,TRBV9,CASGPPSGLSHNEQFF,TGTGCCAGCGGTCCCCCTTCGGGACTATCCCACAATGAGCAGTTCTTC
TRBJ2-7,NA,NA,TRBV11-3,CASSSGPAGEQYF,TGTGCCAGCAGCTCCGGGCCCGCGGGGGAGCAGTACTTC
TRBJ1-5,NA,once,TRBV6-1,CASIHRANSNQPQHF,TGTGCCAGCATCCACAGGGCAAATAGCAATCAGCCCCAGCATTTT
TRBJ2-3,NA,NA,TRBV29-1,CSVDPGEDTQYF,TGCAGCGTTGATCCAGGGGAAGATACGCAGTATTTT
TRBJ1-1,NA,NA,TRBV2,CASSETPRRAEAFF,TGTGCCAGCAGTGAAACCCCCAGACGGGCTGAGGCTTTCTTT
TRBJ1-2,TRBD1,NA,TRBV5-4,CASSEDRDYGYTF,TGTGCCAGCAGCGAAGACAGGGACTATGGCTACACCTTC
TRBJ2-3,TRBD2,NA,TRBV5-1,CASSLEGLAGDTQYF,TGCGCCAGCAGCTTGGAGGGACTAGCGGGAGATACGCAGTATTTT
TRBJ2-5,TRBD2,once,TRBV7-9,CASSPEGTSQETQYF,TGTGCCAGCAGCCCCGAGGGGACTAGTCAAGAGACCCAGTACTTC
TRBJ2-7,NA,NA,TRBV11-2,CASSPKGQSIHEQYF,TGTGCCAGCAGCCCTAAAGGCCAGAGCATCCACGAGCAGTACTTC
TRBJ2-3,NA,NA,TRBV7-2,CASSPTTDTQYF,TGTGCCAGCAGCCCTACCACAGATACGCAGTATTTT
TRBJ2-7,NA,NA,TRBV27,CASSLGPWDEQYF,TGTGCCAGCAGTTTGGGCCCATGGGACGAGCAGTACTTC
TRBJ1-2,NA,NA,TRBV7-9,CASSLTPSESYGYTF,TGTGCCAGCAGCTTAACACCCAGTGAGAGCTATGGCTACACCTTC
TRBJ1-2,TRBD1,once,TRBV10-2,CASSERGDRPSADYGYTF,TGCGCCAGCAGTGAGAGAGGGGACAGGCCCTCCGCGGACTATGGCTACACCTTC
TRBJ2-6,NA,NA,TRBV7-8,CASSPQGLGGANVLTF,TGTGCCAGCAGCCCCCAGGGGCTGGGGGGGGCCAACGTCCTGACTTTC
TRBJ1-3,NA,once,TRBV7-9,CASSPAQLNTIYF,TGTGCCAGCAGCCCGGCCCAGTTAAACACCATATATTTT
TRBJ2-7,TRBD1,NA,TRBV19,CASSIRSDRDRSYEQYF,TGTGCCAGTAGTATTAGGTCTGACCGGGACAGATCCTACGAGCAGTACTTC